The sample holds a few counts of the clone carrying this T cell receptor beta chain. As yet, its antigen is unknown. This sample is drawn from a study of CD8+ T cells in alopecia areata. For the study at large: After 6 to 18 months of tofacitinib, follow-up continued 6 months off drug.

Germline V lookup: CDR1 WSHSY, CDR2 SAAADI. V lost 0 bases and J 4 bases, leaving 9 bases between the germline ends. The CDR3 runs 14 residues. In each case, RNA was isolated and then reverse transcribed into cDNA as the sequencing template. Sequencing was performed with immunoSEQ multiplex PCR; in TCRdb, only in-frame clones are kept and a portion is missing. The sample carries 150,000 to 200,000 clones, over 50% recorded once. The study's findings and limits: The study found TCR sharing across patients less clear than in mice, possibly for HLA reasons. Clonality in lesional scalp, especially alopecia totalis/universalis, exceeded that of normal scalp.

In alopecia areata patients, both lesional scalp punch biopsies and peripheral blood were collected. The chain recombines TRBV10-2 with TRBJ1-1; D is unclear. The sample was CD4+ T cells sorted from blood, taken at week 0. This sequence was found in a human donor with alopecia areata. The CDR3: CASSESTLTTEAFF. Here the CDR3 DNA reads TGCGCCAGCAGTGAGTCGACGTTGACCACTGAAGCTTTCTTT.